The T cell receptor beta chain under discussion was sequenced for a study of human CD8 memory T cell subsets. Libraries targeted TCR beta using 5' RACE with UMIs. Per the authors' pipeline: Functional CDR3 beta clonotypes, numbering between roughly 2,600 and 20,000, were present in each TCR beta library. TCRdb reprocessed the 5' RACE reads and reports one entry per CDR3 protein, with no DNA. It is TCRdb's table, rather than the study itself, that gives the V and J calls and clone size. Across roughly 4,000 distinct CDR3 sequences, the top ten clones capture about 32% of the sample. The CDR3 loop spans 12 amino acids. It was by negative magnetic separation that total CD8+ T cells were enriched.

The specimen sequenced was CD8+ effector memory T cells (TEM) sorted from PBMCs. Subset in this sample: effector memory CD8 T cells, CCR7- CD45RO+ CD95+. The rearrangement joins TRBV21-1 to TRBJ1-5; TCRdb calls TRBD1, which cannot be checked without DNA. TRBV21-1 is a documented pseudogene. The origin of this receptor is a human donor in good health. The CDR3 sequence is CASGTLNQPQHF.